This T cell receptor beta chain was retrieved from a study of T-cell reconstitution after alpha-beta-depleted transplantation in children. This clonotype was seen many times. Its specificity is unknown. The V gene's germline CDR1 is MDHEN and CDR2 SYDVKM. Trimming removed 5 bases at V and 0 bases at J, with 8 bases between. The length of the CDR3 is 15 residues. Regarding the study as a whole: It was reported that alpha-beta T cells came from several hundred expanded graft clones (about two months after transplant).

A TCRbeta library incorporating unique molecular identifiers was prepared. TCRdb reprocessed the PCR reads via MiXCR and lists one record per CDR3 protein. The sample records approximately 290,000 distinct CDR3 sequences, about 9.9% being singletons. Sequenced material: peripheral blood, taken 180 days after TCRalphabeta/CD19-depleted stem cell transplant. V is TRBV28 and J is TRBJ2-6; D not resolved. The clonotype comes from a male patient aged 2-15 years who had a stem cell transplant for chronic granulomatous disease, so the T cells may come from the graft donor. CDR3 sequence (DNA): TGTGCCAGCAGTCGAACGGGCTCTGGGGCCAACGTCCTGACTTTC. Translating gives CASSRTGSGANVLTF.